These 3 T cell receptor beta chains originate from one sample sequenced in a study of cytomegalovirus exposure and HLA in healthy donors. 13 Jbeta primers and 60 Vbeta primers were used for the PCR. Sequencing used immunoSEQ multiplex PCR; TCRdb keeps in-frame clones, though not all of them. The repertoire holds about 150,000 clones, with roughly 85% as singletons. The sequencing input was PBMCs. Every receptor here comes from a male donor in good health and CMV-seronegative.

On this clone itself: The junction differs from germline at one of its ends, possibly a read error. The chain carries TRBV7-9 and TRBJ1-1, with D tentatively TRBD1 (6 bases). The CDR3 consists of 12 residues. Germline V gene sequence: CDR1 SEHNR, CDR2 FQNEAQ (reference sequence). Here the CDR3 DNA reads TGTTCCAGCAGCTTAGAGGGGGGGAGAGCTTTCTTT. This translates into CSSSLEGGRAFF. Full variable domain (outside the CDR3, taken from reference TRBV7-9 and TRBJ1-1): DTGVSQNPRHKITKRGQNVTFRCDPISEHNRLYWYRQTLGQGPEFLTYFQNEAQLEKSRLLSDRFSAERPKGSFSTLEIQRTEQGDSAMYLCSSSLEGGRAFFGQGTRLTVV.

This clone was observed once. The chain employs TRBV28 and TRBJ2-3; 9 bases are shared with TRBD2. Germline V gives CDR1 MDHEN, CDR2 SYDVKM. V was pared by 5 bases and J by 1 base, with 7 bases of the junction left unmatched. This CDR3 has 16 residues. In DNA, the CDR3 is TGTGCCAGCAGTCCTTGGGTAGCGGGAGGCACAGATACGCAGTATTTT. It is translated as CASSPWVAGGTDTQYF.

As concerns this clone: One end of the junction fails to match germline, which may point to a read error. The genes are TRBV11-2 and TRBJ2-4; D ambiguous. There are 15 residues in the CDR3. The germline V gene encodes CDR1 SGHAT and CDR2 FQNNGV. The CDR3 is CASSLDLRAKNIQYF. In nucleotides, the CDR3 is TGTGCCAGCAGCCTAGACCTGAGGGCCAAAAACATTCAGTACTTC. The full variable domain, rest sourced from reference TRBV11-2 and TRBJ2-4, is EAGVAQSPRYKIIEKRQSVAFWCNPISGHATLYWYQQILGQGPKLLIQFQNNGVVDDSQLPKDRFSAERLKGVDSTLKIQPAKLEDSAVYLCASSLDLRAKNIQYFGAGTRLSVL.